This T cell receptor beta chain stems from a study of blood T cells in healthy people across ages. Study-level findings and limits: Diversity estimates drawn from one million T cells were deemed underestimates. Naive T cell percentage by flow cytometry tracked strongly with beta diversity.

The junction had 10 bases not matched to a gene; V was cut back by 5 bases and J by 5 bases. The germline V gene has CDR1 DFQATT and CDR2 SNEGSKA (reference sequence). This CDR3 is 14 amino acids long. On this clonotype: Its target is unknown.

Alongside a J-beta primer mix, a sample-barcoded 5' primer served in a second PCR lasting roughly 7 to 11 cycles. Per-sample output comprised a minimum of 3 million paired-end reads containing CDR3. TCRdb ran MiXCR on the 5' RACE reads and lists one entry per CDR3 protein. In the table there are some 900,000 distinct CDR3 sequences, approximately 49% of which are singletons. Sequencing used blood. The chain uses TRBV20-1 and TRBJ2-7, with 9 bases identical to TRBD1. This TCR was recovered from a man aged 25 to 45 in good health. CDR3 nucleotide sequence: TGCAGTGCTTCCCGGGACAGGGCGTACAACGAGCAGTACTTC. Translated: CSASRDRAYNEQYF.